Reported below is one T cell receptor beta chain. Its antigen is unidentified. This entry is derived from a study of blood T cells in healthy people across ages. Sample-barcoded 5' priming and a J-beta primer mix drove a second PCR of about 7 to 12 cycles. TCRdb independently ran MiXCR on the 5' RACE reads; one entry per CDR3 protein. The sample has 1.5 million to 2 million distinct CDR3 sequences, roughly 49% seen once. V gave up 1 base and J gave up 1 base; unmatched junction bases: 16. CDR1 and CDR2 from the germline V gene are SGHAT and FQDESV (reference sequence). The CDR3 spans 22 residues. Each sample gave at least 7 million isolated PBMCs. Study findings and constraints: Age brought a roughly linear fall in TCR beta diversity measured per million T cells.

The sequenced sample consisted of blood. V is TRBV11-1 and J is TRBJ2-6, with 10 bases identical to TRBD1. The clonotype comes from a woman aged 40 to 50 in good health. In DNA form, the CDR3 reads TGTGCCAGCAGCTTAGTCCGTGGACAGGGGGAAGTCTCTGGTTCTGGGGCCAACGTCCTGACTTTC. It codes for CASSLVRGQGEVSGSGANVLTF.